The clone carrying this TCR beta chain has at least ten counts. The antigen remains unidentified. The sample belongs to a study of human T cells and chemical hapten exposure. Study information: Readings were taken at 6 days from patch tests that had applied 0.01% DPC to the upper back. Study-wide results and caveats: Expanded TCRs formed significantly more large CDR3 similarity clusters than controls. Alopecia was present in the donors, so their immune response may differ from healthy people's.

Germline assignment: CDR1 WSHSY and CDR2 SAAADI. The CDR3 extends over 14 amino acids. The ends were cut back, 6 bases at V and 3 bases at J, with 15 bases in the middle. Time point reported: patch test 1, 2 weeks after DPC sensitization. The treatment is: therapeutic diphenylcyclopropenone sensitization with weekly scalp DPC. Non-pregnant alopecia patients aged 18 to 70, suitable for DPC therapy. TCRdb recomputed calls from the RACE reads with MiXCR, one row per CDR3 protein. The data hold 300,000 to 350,000 distinct CDR3 sequences, with under 8% observed a single time. Material: whole blood, obtained in connection with sensitization to the hapten diphenylcyclopropenone (DPC). The TCR comes from a woman in her late teens or twenties with alopecia areata. Some clones in this sample may be carry-over from other donors' samples. The rearrangement uses TRBV10-2 and TRBJ2-7, with a tentative D call TRBD1 (7 bases). CDR3 DNA sequence: TGCGCCAGCAGGGATAACAGGGGAGGCTACGAGCAGTACTTC. The encoded protein is CASRDNRGGYEQYF.